Included here is one T cell receptor beta chain sequence, with context. The data stem from a study of blood T cell repertoires in COVID-19. Study summary: Samples representing acute and convalescent COVID-19 were sourced from the United States, Italy and Spain.

Method: immunoSEQ multiplex PCR; TCRdb's copy keeps in-frame clones and lacks some. The table has tens of thousands of clones, roughly 85% seen once; the top ten hold approximately 4.7%. The sample was peripheral blood. This TCR was recovered from a human donor in a cohort sampled during active COVID-19.

The CDR3 loop reads CASSLVAGGADTQYF. CDR3 nucleotide sequence: TGTGCCAGCAGCTTAGTAGCGGGGGGGGCAGATACGCAGTATTTT. V is TRBV5-8 and J is TRBJ2-3; the match to TRBD2 covers 11 bases. This CDR3 has 15 amino acids. Per germline, CDR1 SGHTS and CDR2 YDEGEE. V trimming: 2 bases; J trimming: 4 bases; junction bases outside the gene matches: 3.